Shown below are 15 T cell receptor beta chains from a single sample sequenced in a study of beta chain features in type 1 diabetes. Reverse transcribing all isolated RNA meant expressed TCRB transcripts were sequenced. The protocol was immunoSEQ multiplex PCR, while the TCRdb copy is restricted to in-frame clones and leaves out a portion. Of 400,000 to 550,000 clones listed, approximately 10% are singletons. The sample consisted of naive CD4+ T cells from blood. The receptor source for this set is a woman between 18 and 29 years old in good health.

The genes are TRBV29-1 and TRBJ1-5, with D maybe TRBD1 (5 bases). The ends were cut back, 6 bases at V and 0 bases at J, with 9 bases in the middle. The CDR3 has 13 amino acids. CDR1 is SQVTM, CDR2 ANQGSEA, per germline. CDR3 bases: TGCAGCGTCTGGGACGGTAGCAATCAGCCCCAGCATTTT. It is translated as CSVWDGSNQPQHF.

The gene calls are TRBV7-9 and TRBJ2-5, with 14 bases that match TRBD2. Trimming took 5 bases from V and 5 from J; bases not matched to a gene: 1. Germline-derived CDR1 and CDR2 are SEHNR and FQNEAQ (reference sequence). The CDR3 totals 14 residues. CDR3 sequence (DNA): TGTGCCAGCAGCCGGACTAGCGGGAGGGAGACCCAGTACTTC. Encoded protein: CASSRTSGRETQYF.

This clone was seen more than once but under ten times. The chain couples TRBV5-1 to TRBJ2-5, with TRBD1 matching over 7 bases. Losses at the gene ends were 4 bases for V and 0 bases for J; bases not matched to a gene: 9. The CDR3 has 16 amino acids. Germline V gene lookup returns CDR1 SGHRS and CDR2 YFSETQ. As DNA, the CDR3 is TGCGCCAGCAGCGTGGGGGACAGACACGACCAAGAGACCCAGTACTTC. This gives the protein CASSVGDRHDQETQYF.

The chain recombines TRBV28 with TRBJ1-3, with unresolved D. Trimming removed 3 bases at V and 2 bases at J, with 8 bases between. The CDR3 is 14 amino acids. Germline lookup yields CDR1 MDHEN and CDR2 SYDVKM. The CDR3 protein is CASSFWGTGNTIYF. In nucleotides, the CDR3 is TGTGCCAGCAGTTTCTGGGGTACTGGAAACACCATATATTTT. The full variable domain, with the rest looked up from reference TRBV28 and TRBJ1-3, is DVKVTQSSRYLVKRTGEKVFLECVQDMDHENMFWYRQDPGLGLRLIYFSYDVKMKEKGDIPEGYSVSREKKERFSLILESASTNQTSMYLCASSFWGTGNTIYFGEGSWLTVV.

This clone was seen a handful of times. The genes are TRBV7-7 and TRBJ2-3; D gene uncertain. Germline CDR1 reads SSHAT; CDR2 reads FNYEAQ (reference sequence). V was pared by 5 bases and J by 4 bases, with 10 bases between. The CDR3 spans 13 residues. The CDR3 DNA is TGTGCCAGCAGCCCTTTCGGACCAGATACGCAGTATTTT. Its translation is CASSPFGPDTQYF. The variable domain in full, completed from reference TRBV7-7 and TRBJ2-3, reads GAGVSQSPRYKVTKRGQDVTLRCDPISSHATLYWYQQALGQGPEFLTYFNYEAQPDKSGLPSDRFSAERPEGSISTLTIQRTEQRDSAMYRCASSPFGPDTQYFGPGTRLTVL.

This clone was counted only a few times. The V call is TRBV10-3, the J call TRBJ1-5, with a possible D match to TRBD1 (6 bases). Trimming left V 0 bases short and J 5 bases short, with 11 bases between. The CDR3 is 15 residues long. The germline gives CDR1 ENHRY, CDR2 SYGVKD. The CDR3 is CAISESAGADQPQHF. For the CDR3, the DNA is TGTGCCATCAGTGAGTCCGCAGGGGCGGATCAGCCCCAGCATTTT.

The chain uses TRBV29-1 and TRBJ2-1; the D gene is possibly TRBD2 (5 bases). The ends were cut back, 6 bases at V and 1 base at J, with 10 bases in the middle. The germline V gene has CDR1 SQVTM and CDR2 ANQGSEA. The CDR3 has 13 amino acids. The CDR3 DNA sequence: TGCAGCGTAGTTACGGGGTCCTACAATGAGCAGTTCTTC. It encodes CSVVTGSYNEQFF.

CDR3 bases: TGTGCCAGCAGCTTAGGACAGGGCACTGGAGAGACCCAGTACTTC. This gives the protein CASSLGQGTGETQYF. The V gene is TRBV7-6, the J gene TRBJ2-5, with 7 bases that match TRBD1. This CDR3 is built from 15 residues. Trimming at V came to 1 base and at J to 4 bases, leaving 6 bases not matched to a gene. CDR1 is SGHVS and CDR2 is FNYEAQ in the germline V gene. Variable domain in full (rest from reference TRBV7-6 and TRBJ2-5): GAGVSQSPRYKVTKRGQDVALRCDPISGHVSLYWYRQALGQGPEFLTYFNYEAQQDKSGLPNDRFSAERPEGSISTLTIQRTEQRDSAMYRCASSLGQGTGETQYFGPGTRLLVL.

This clone was recorded a few times. The chain combines TRBV7-2 with TRBJ2-5; the match to TRBD1 covers 12 bases. The CDR3 sequence is 15 residues long. Per germline, CDR1 SGHTA and CDR2 FQGNSA. V was clipped by 0 bases and J by 5 bases; unmatched bases: 1. CDR3 loop: CASSLAGQGAETQYF. Written as DNA, the CDR3 is TGTGCCAGCAGCTTAGCGGGACAGGGGGCGGAGACCCAGTACTTC.

The table lists this clone with a few counts. This chain joins TRBV10-3 and TRBJ2-7, with D possibly matching TRBD1 (6 bases). Trimming took off 6 bases at V and 2 bases at J, with 17 bases between the two ends. Germline V gene lookup returns CDR1 ENHRY and CDR2 SYGVKD. The CDR3 length is 15 residues. CDR3 region: CAIRTRDGTPYEQYV. As DNA, the CDR3 is TGTGCCATCAGAACCCGGGACGGGACACCCTACGAGCAGTACGTC.

The chain uses TRBV7-2 and TRBJ2-1; D might be TRBD1 (5 bases). This CDR3 has 15 amino acids. Trimming took 2 bases from V and 6 from J, leaving 14 bases between them. Germline CDR1 is SGHTA and CDR2 is FQGNSA. The CDR3 loop reads CASSLNGKRGNEQFF. The CDR3 nucleotides read TGTGCCAGCAGCTTAAACGGCAAAAGGGGCAATGAGCAGTTCTTC.

The chain combines TRBV15 with TRBJ2-3; weak D call: TRBD2 (6 bases). V dropped 1 base and J dropped 0 bases, with 11 bases sitting between them. The length of the CDR3 is 16 residues. CDR1 and CDR2 (germline): LNHNV, YYDKDF (reference sequence). The CDR3: CATSRAGGASTDTQYF. The CDR3 nucleotides read TGTGCCACCAGCAGAGCGGGCGGGGCGAGCACAGATACGCAGTATTTT.

V usage is TRBV15 and J usage is TRBJ2-1, with 9 positions matching TRBD1. V gave up 1 base and J gave up 5 bases; unmatched junction bases: 6. This CDR3 has 16 residues. Germline V lookup: CDR1 LNHNV, CDR2 YYDKDF (reference sequence). As DNA, the CDR3 is TGTGCCACCAGCAGAGCTGGACAGGGGAGCGACAATGAGCAGTTCTTC. Translating gives CATSRAGQGSDNEQFF.

The chain combines TRBV19 with TRBJ2-1, with a possible D match to TRBD2 (6 bases). V lost 7 bases and J lost 8, with 18 bases in between. Germline values: CDR1 LNHDA, CDR2 SQIVND (reference sequence). CDR3 length: 14 amino acids. CDR3 nucleotide sequence: TGTGCCAGTACCCCTTTATGGGGGGTGGATGAGCAGTTCTTC. Translated: CASTPLWGVDEQFF.

The chain recombines TRBV7-3 with TRBJ2-5; maybe TRBD1 (6 bases). CDR3 length: 15 amino acids. CDR1 and CDR2 from the germline V gene are SGHTA and FQGTGA. The ends were cut back, 11 bases at V and 4 bases at J, with 23 bases in the middle. The CDR3 spells CAGDRSPHRGETQYF. The CDR3, as DNA: TGTGCCGGAGACAGGTCACCCCATCGGGGAGAGACCCAGTACTTC.